The clone carrying this T cell receptor (beta chain) was detected only a few times. Its antigen is unidentified. This entry belongs to a study of beta chain features in type 1 diabetes. Study summary: Cells sorted and examined across all samples totaled almost 110 million. Findings and limits, study-wide: Unsettled here was the matter of whether HLA type influences TCRB rearrangement. Shortening of TCRB CDR3s, moderate but significant, appeared in all four CD4+ subsets of Type 1 diabetes patients.

CD45RO/CCR7/CD25/CD127/CD95/CD27 sorting isolated CD4+ naive, central memory, regulatory and stem cell-like memory cells. Without exception, sorted populations had purity beyond 98%. Since all of the isolated RNA was reverse transcribed, expressed TCRB transcripts were what got sequenced. Repertoires were generated with immunoSEQ multiplex PCR, while TCRdb's copy carries only in-frame clones and drops some. The top ten hold about 0.016% of the sample, which has 250,000 to 350,000 clones, roughly an eighth seen once. The V end lost 10 bases, the J end lost 0 bases, and 13 bases lay between the germline ends. Per germline, CDR1 KGHSH and CDR2 LQKENI. CDR3 length: 13 amino acids.

This TCR was recovered from a man aged 25 to 40 with type 1 diabetes. The chain has TRBV18 and TRBJ2-7; D might be TRBD1 (6 bases). The specimen was naive CD4+ T cells from blood. The DNA of the CDR3 is TGTGCCACCTCGGCGGACAGCTCCTACGAGCAGTACTTC. Amino acids: CATSADSSYEQYF. Variable domain in full (rest from reference TRBV18 and TRBJ2-7): NAGVMQNPRHLVRRRGQEARLRCSPMKGHSHVYWYRQLPEEGLKFMVYLQKENIIDESGMPKERFSAEFPKEGPSILRIQQVVRGDSAAYFCATSADSSYEQYFGPGTRLTVT.